Sequencing of this T cell receptor (beta chain) was carried out in a study of T cells in Graves' hyperthyroidism and ophthalmopathy. This CDR3 is 14 amino acids long. The germline CDR1 and CDR2 sequences are SGHTA and FQGNSA. Exclusions: uncontrolled infection, other autoimmune disease, pregnancy, lactation. The TCR beta CDR3 regions underwent amplification using RNA transcripts as the source. The HTBI primer set was used in a first-round RT-PCR of the TCR CDR3. TCRdb reanalysed the multiplex PCR reads using MiXCR and keeps one entry per CDR3 protein. The sample comprises some 300,000 distinct CDR3 sequences, roughly 15% of which are singletons, and roughly 7.5% rests with the top ten.

The sample comprised blood. This receptor was taken from a woman aged 25-40 years with Graves' hyperthyroidism that later progressed to Graves' ophthalmopathy. The rearrangement joins TRBV7-2 to TRBJ1-3; unclear D gene. This CDR3 is CVSGDGRARNTIYF. The CDR3, as DNA: TGTGTGAGCGGCGATGGGAGAGCACGGAACACCATATATTTT.